Shown below are 5 T cell receptor delta chains from a single sample sequenced in a study of gamma-delta T cells after stem cell transplantation. TCRdb re-identified clones in the RT-PCR reads via CATT. The sample has some 13,000 delta-chain clones, about 34% seen once. The sequenced sample was gamma-delta T cells. These receptors all come from a human donor. It is not recorded whose cells these are; they may come from a transplant donor.

This clone came up a few times. The rearrangement links TRDV1 to TRDJ1; 7 bases are a match to TRDD2. CDR1 is TSWWSYY and CDR2 is QGS in the germline V gene. This CDR3 has 18 residues. V shed 0 bases, J shed 1 base, and the junction held 11 bases outside the gene matches. The CDR3 loop reads CALGELFLPWGVTDKLIF. The CDR3 DNA follows: TGTGCTCTTGGGGAACTATTCCTACCTTGGGGAGTCACCGATAAACTCATCTTT.

This chain links TRDV2 with TRDJ3; 13 bases fit TRDD3. This CDR3 is built from 19 residues. Trimming at V came to 3 bases and at J to 4 bases, leaving 8 bases not matched to a gene. Germline loops: CDR1 GEAIGNYY, CDR2 EKD. The CDR3 is CACDPLGDTREWDTRQMFF. CDR3 bases: TGTGCCTGTGACCCACTGGGGGATACGCGGGAATGGGACACCCGACAGATGTTTTTC.

This clone was detected only a few times. The rearrangement joins TRDV3 to TRDJ3; 10 bases align to TRDD3. The germline CDR1 and CDR2 sequences are TVYSNPD and GDNSRS (reference sequence). CDR3 length: 28 residues. V dropped 1 base and J dropped 0; count of bases not matched to a gene: 36. Here the CDR3 reads CAFTPLPSRSYYSTGGFPSSWDTRQMFF. The CDR3 DNA sequence: TGTGCCTTTACACCTCTACCTTCCCGATCATATTACAGTACTGGGGGATTCCCCAGCTCCTGGGACACCCGACAGATGTTTTTC. Full variable domain (remainder filled in from reference TRDV3 and TRDJ3): CDKVTQSSPDQTVASGSEVVLLCTYDTVYSNPDLFWYRIRPDYSFQFVFYGDNSRSEGADFTQGRFSVKHILTQKAFHLVISPVRTEDSATYYCAFTPLPSRSYYSTGGFPSSWDTRQMFFGTGIKLFVEP.

This clone was detected a few times. The junction shows a germline mismatch at one end, possibly a read error. The chain recombines TRDV1 with TRDJ1, with 8 bases fitting TRDD2. CDR1 is TSWWSYY and CDR2 is QGS in the germline V gene. The length of the CDR3 is 19 residues. The CDR3 region is CALGKLTSYVRRLGVKLIF. The CDR3 nucleotides are TGTGCTCTTGGGAAACTTACTTCCTACGTGAGACGCTTAGGAGTTAAACTCATCTTT.

V usage is TRDV2 and J usage is TRDJ3; 8 nucleotides match TRDD3. The CDR3 is 20 residues long. The V gene's germline CDR1 is GEAIGNYY and CDR2 EKD. The V gene end was trimmed by 2 bases and the J gene end by 0 bases; junction bases not matched to a gene: 11. In DNA, the CDR3 is TGTGCCTGTGACAATACTGGGGGTCTCAAGAGCTCCTGGGACACCCGACAGATGTTTTTC. It codes for CACDNTGGLKSSWDTRQMFF.